Given below is one T cell receptor (beta chain) in context. This sample was taken from a study of blood T cell repertoires in COVID-19. Across the whole study: T cells, B-cell-depleted T cells, or PBMCs provided the cDNA or gDNA that served as material.

Per the original methods: Nucleated cell number was recorded as an estimate derived from reference gene primer amplification. TCRdb's table, derived via immunoSEQ multiplex PCR, lists solely in-frame clones and lacks some. That table is the source of V, J and clone size, and D and trimming were worked out from the DNA. Altogether fewer than 200,000 clones are present, 88% being singletons, with the ten largest covering roughly 9%. The CDR3 consists of 13 residues. The V and J ends lost 7 bases and 6 bases respectively, with 10 bases between them. Germline CDR1 and CDR2: ENHRY and SYGVKD. The chain links TRBV10-3 to TRBJ1-6; D ambiguous. The sequence derives from a woman aged 18-35 years who had recovered from COVID-19. The sequencing sample was made of PBMCs or T cells enriched from blood (not recorded which). The CDR3 reads CAIKSDPNSPLHF. The CDR3 bases are TGTGCCATCAAGAGCGACCCTAATTCACCCCTCCACTTT.